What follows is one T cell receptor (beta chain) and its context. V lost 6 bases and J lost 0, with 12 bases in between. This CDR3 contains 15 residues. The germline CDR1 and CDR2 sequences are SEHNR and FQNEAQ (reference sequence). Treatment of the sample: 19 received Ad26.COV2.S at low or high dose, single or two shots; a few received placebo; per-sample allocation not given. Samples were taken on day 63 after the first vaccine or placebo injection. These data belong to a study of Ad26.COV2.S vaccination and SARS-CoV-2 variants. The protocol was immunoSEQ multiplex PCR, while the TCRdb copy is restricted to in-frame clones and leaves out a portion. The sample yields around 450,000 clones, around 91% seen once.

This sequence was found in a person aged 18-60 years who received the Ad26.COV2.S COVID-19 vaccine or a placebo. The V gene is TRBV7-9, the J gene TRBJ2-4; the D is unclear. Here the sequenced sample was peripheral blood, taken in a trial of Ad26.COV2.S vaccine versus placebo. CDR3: CASRPDGQAKNIQYF. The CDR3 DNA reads TGTGCCAGCAGACCGGACGGGCAAGCCAAAAACATTCAGTACTTC.